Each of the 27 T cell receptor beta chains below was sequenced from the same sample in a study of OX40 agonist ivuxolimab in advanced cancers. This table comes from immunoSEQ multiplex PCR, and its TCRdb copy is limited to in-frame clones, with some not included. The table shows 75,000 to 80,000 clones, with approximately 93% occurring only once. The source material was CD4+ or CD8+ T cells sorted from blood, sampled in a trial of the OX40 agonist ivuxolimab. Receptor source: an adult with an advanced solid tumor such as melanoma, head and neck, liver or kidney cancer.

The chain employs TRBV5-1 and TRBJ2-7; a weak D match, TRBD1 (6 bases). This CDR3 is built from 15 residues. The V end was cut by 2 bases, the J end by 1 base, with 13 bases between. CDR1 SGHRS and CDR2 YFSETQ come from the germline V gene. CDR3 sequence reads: CASSLEPGQSYEQYF. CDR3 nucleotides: TGCGCCAGCAGCTTAGAACCAGGACAGTCCTACGAGCAGTACTTC.

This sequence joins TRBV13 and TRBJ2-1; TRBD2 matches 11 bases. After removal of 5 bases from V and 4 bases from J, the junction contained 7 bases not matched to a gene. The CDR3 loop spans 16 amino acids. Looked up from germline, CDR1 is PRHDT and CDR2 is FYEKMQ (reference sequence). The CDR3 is CASSQLLAGGYNEQFF. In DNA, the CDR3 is TGTGCCAGCAGCCAGCTTCTAGCGGGAGGATACAATGAGCAGTTCTTC. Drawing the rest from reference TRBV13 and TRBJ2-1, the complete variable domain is AAGVIQSPRHLIKEKRETATLKCYPIPRHDTVYWYQQGPGQDPQFLISFYEKMQSDKGSIPDRFSAQQFSDYHSELNMSSLELGDSALYFCASSQLLAGGYNEQFFGPGTRLTVL.

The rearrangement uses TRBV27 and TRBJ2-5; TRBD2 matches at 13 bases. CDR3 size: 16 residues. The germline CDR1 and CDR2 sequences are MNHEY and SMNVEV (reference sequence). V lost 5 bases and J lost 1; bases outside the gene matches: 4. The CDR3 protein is CASSLGTSGAQETQYF. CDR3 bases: TGTGCCAGCAGTCTCGGGACTAGCGGGGCCCAAGAGACCCAGTACTTC.

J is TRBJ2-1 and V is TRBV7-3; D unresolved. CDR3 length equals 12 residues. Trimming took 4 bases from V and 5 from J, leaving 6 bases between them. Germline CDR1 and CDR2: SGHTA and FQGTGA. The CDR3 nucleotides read TGTGCCAGCAGCTCCTACAACAATGAGCAGTTCTTC. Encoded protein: CASSSYNNEQFF.

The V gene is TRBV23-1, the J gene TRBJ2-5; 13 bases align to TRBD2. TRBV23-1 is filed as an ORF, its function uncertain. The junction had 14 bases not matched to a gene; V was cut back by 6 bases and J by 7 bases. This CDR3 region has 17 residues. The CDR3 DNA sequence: TGCGCCAGCAGGGGACGGACTAGCGGGGGCCAGAGAGGGACCCAGTACTTC. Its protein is CASRGRTSGGQRGTQYF.

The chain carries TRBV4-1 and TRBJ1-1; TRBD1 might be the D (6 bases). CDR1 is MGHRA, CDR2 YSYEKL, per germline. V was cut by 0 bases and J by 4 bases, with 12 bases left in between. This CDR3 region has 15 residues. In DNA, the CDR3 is TGCGCCAGCAGCCAAGAAAACAGGGCCGTCACTGAAGCTTTCTTT. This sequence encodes CASSQENRAVTEAFF.

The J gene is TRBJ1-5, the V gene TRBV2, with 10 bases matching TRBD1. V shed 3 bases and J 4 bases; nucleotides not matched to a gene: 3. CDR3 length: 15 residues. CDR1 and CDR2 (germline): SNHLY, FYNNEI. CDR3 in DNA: TGTGCCAGCAGTGAGGGACAGGGGATAAATCAGCCCCAGCATTTT. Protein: CASSEGQGINQPQHF.

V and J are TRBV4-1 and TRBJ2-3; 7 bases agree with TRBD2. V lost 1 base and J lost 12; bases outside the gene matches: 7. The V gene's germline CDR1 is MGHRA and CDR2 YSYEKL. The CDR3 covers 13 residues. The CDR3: CASSQVPRDYQYF. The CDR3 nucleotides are TGCGCCAGCAGCCAAGTTCCCCGGGACTATCAGTATTTT.

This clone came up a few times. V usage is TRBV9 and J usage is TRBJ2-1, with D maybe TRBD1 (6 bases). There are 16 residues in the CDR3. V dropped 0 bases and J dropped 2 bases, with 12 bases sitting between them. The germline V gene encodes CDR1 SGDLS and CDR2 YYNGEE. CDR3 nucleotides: TGTGCCAGCAGCGTAGGCGAAGGGACACCCTACAATGAGCAGTTCTTC. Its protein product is CASSVGEGTPYNEQFF.

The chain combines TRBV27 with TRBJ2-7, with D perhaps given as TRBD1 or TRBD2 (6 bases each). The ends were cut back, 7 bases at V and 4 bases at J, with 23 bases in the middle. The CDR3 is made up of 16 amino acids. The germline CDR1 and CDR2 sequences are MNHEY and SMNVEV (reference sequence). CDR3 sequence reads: CASNPKGGTSRYEQYF. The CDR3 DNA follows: TGTGCCAGCAACCCTAAGGGCGGGACAAGTCGGTACGAGCAGTACTTC.

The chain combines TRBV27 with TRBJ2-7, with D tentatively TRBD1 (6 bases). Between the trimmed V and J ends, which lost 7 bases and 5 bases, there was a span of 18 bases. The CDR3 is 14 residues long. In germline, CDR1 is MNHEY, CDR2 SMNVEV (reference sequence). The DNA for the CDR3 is TGTGCCAGCACCACGAGGCAGGGGAACGACGAGCAGTACTTC. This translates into CASTTRQGNDEQYF.

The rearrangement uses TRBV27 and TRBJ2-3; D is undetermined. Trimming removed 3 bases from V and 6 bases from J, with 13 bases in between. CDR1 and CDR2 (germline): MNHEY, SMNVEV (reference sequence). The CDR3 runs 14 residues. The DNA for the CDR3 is TGTGCCAGCAGTTTCCGTGCATCACCGGATACGCAGTATTTT. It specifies CASSFRASPDTQYF.

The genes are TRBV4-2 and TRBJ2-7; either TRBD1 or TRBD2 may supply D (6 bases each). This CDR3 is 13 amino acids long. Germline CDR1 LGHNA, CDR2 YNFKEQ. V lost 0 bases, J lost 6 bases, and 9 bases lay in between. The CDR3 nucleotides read TGTGCCAGCAGCCAAGATGAGGGGGGCGAGCAGTACTTC. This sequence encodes CASSQDEGGEQYF.

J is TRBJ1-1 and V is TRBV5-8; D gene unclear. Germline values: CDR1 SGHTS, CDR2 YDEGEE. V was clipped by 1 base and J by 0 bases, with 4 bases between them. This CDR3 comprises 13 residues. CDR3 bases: TGTGCCAGCAGCTTGAGAATGAACACTGAAGCTTTCTTT. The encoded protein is CASSLRMNTEAFF.

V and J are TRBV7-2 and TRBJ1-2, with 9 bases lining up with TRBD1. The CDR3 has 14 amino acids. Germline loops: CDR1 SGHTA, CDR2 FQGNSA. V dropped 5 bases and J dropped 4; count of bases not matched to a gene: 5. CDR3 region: CASSTGQGIYGYTF. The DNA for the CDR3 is TGTGCCAGCAGCACCGGACAGGGGATCTATGGCTACACCTTC.

CDR3 nucleotide sequence: TGCGCCAGCAGCCAAGTCAGGAACGGACCCTACGAGCAGTACTTC. It codes for CASSQVRNGPYEQYF. This chain uses TRBV4-1 with TRBJ2-7; D ambiguous. The CDR3 consists of 15 residues. Germline loops: CDR1 MGHRA, CDR2 YSYEKL. The V end lost 1 base, the J end lost 2 bases, and 12 bases lay between the germline ends.

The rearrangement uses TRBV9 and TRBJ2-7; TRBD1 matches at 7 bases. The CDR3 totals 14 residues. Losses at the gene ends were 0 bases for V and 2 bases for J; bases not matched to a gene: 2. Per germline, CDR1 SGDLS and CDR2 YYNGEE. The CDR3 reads CASSVGQGPYEQYF. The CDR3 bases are TGTGCCAGCAGCGTAGGACAGGGACCCTACGAGCAGTACTTC.

CDR3 loop: CSVDLAAYNEQFF. Here the CDR3 DNA reads TGCAGCGTTGATCTAGCGGCGTACAATGAGCAGTTCTTC. V usage is TRBV29-1 and J usage is TRBJ2-1; 7 bases are a match to TRBD2. Looked up from germline, CDR1 is SQVTM and CDR2 is ANQGSEA. This CDR3 is built from 13 residues. Trimming cost V 3 bases and J 4 bases; bases outside gene matches: 3.

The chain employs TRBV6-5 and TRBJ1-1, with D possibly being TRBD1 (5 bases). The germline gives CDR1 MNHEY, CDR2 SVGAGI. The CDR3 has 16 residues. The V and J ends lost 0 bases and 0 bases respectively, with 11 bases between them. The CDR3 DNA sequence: TGTGCCAGCAGTTACTCTAGTCCAGGGATGAACACTGAAGCTTTCTTT. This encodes CASSYSSPGMNTEAFF.

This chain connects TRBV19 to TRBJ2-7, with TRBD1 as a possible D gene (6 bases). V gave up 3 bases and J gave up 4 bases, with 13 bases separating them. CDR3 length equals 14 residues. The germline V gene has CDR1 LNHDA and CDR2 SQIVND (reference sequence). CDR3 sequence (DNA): TGTGCCAGTAGTATGTCCAGGGGTACTTACGAGCAGTACTTC. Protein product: CASSMSRGTYEQYF.

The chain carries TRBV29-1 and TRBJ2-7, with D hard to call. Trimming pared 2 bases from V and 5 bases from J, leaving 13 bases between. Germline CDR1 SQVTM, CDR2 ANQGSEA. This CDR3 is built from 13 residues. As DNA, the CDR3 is TGCAGCGTTGAAACACGGACCACGGACGAGCAGTACTTC. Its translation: CSVETRTTDEQYF.

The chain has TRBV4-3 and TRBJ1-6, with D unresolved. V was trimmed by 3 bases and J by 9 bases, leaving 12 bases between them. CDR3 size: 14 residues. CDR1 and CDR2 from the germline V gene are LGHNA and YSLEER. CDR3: CASSQAEIFSPLHF. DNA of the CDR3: TGCGCCAGCAGCCAGGCAGAGATTTTTTCACCCCTCCACTTT.

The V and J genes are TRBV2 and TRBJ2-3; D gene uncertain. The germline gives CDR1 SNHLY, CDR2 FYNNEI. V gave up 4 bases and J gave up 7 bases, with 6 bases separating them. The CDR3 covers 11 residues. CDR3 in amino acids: CASSVGYTQYF. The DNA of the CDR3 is TGTGCCAGCAGTGTAGGATATACGCAGTATTTT. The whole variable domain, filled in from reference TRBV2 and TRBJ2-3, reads EPEVTQTPSHQVTQMGQEVILRCVPISNHLYFYWYRQILGQKVEFLVSFYNNEISEKSEIFDDQFSVERPDGSNFTLKIRSTKLEDSAMYFCASSVGYTQYFGPGTRLTVL.

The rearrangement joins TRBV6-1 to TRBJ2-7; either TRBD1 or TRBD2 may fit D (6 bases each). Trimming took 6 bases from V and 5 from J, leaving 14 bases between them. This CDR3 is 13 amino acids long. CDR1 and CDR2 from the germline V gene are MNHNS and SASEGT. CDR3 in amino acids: CASRWKGGHEQYF. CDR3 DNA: TGTGCCAGCAGGTGGAAGGGGGGACACGAGCAGTACTTC.

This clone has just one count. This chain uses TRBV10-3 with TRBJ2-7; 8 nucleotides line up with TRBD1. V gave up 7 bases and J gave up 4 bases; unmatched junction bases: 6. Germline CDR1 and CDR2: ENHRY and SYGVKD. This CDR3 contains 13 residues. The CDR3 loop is CAIKETGDYEQYF. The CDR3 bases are TGTGCCATCAAGGAGACAGGGGATTACGAGCAGTACTTC.

The CDR3 region has the DNA TGTGCCAGCAGCAGAAGGTGGGACACTGAAGCTTTCTTT. Translated, it gives CASSRRWDTEAFF. The V gene is TRBV6-5, the J gene TRBJ1-1, with D hard to call. The V gene lost 6 bases and the J gene lost 3 bases, with 11 bases spanning the gap. The CDR3 covers 13 residues. Germline V gene data show CDR1 as MNHEY and CDR2 as SVGAGI.

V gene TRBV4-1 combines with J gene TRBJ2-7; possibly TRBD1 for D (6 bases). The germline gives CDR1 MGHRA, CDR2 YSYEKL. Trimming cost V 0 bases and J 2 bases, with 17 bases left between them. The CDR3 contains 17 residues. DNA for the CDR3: TGCGCCAGCAGCCAAGATTATACGGACAGCCGAACCTACGAGCAGTACTTC. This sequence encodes CASSQDYTDSRTYEQYF.